This TCR beta chain was documented in a study of PD-1 blockade in classical Hodgkin lymphoma. With no exception, relapse followed autologous stem cell transplantation in all patients, and brentuximab vedotin exposure varied. Repertoires were generated with immunoSEQ multiplex PCR, while TCRdb's copy carries only in-frame clones and drops some. The sample shows about 98,000 clones, approximately 92% of them seen only once. V trimming: 4 bases; J trimming: 7 bases; junction bases outside the gene matches: 14. The germline V gene encodes CDR1 MDHEN and CDR2 SYDVKM. The length of the CDR3 is 16 residues.

The V call is TRBV28, the J call TRBJ1-2; 8 bases are a match to TRBD1. The sequence was obtained from a human donor with classical Hodgkin lymphoma. The specimen comprised peripheral blood mononuclear cells (PBMCs), sampled at baseline. CDR3 in DNA: TGTGCCAGCAGTTGGACAGGGAATAGGCTCCCCCGTGGCTACACCTTC. It yields the protein CASSWTGNRLPRGYTF.